This is a list of T cell receptor beta chains from one sample in a study of OX40 agonist ivuxolimab in advanced cancers. TCRdb's table, derived via immunoSEQ multiplex PCR, lists solely in-frame clones and lacks some. The data hold about 80,000 clones, with 80% to 90% observed a single time. Sample: CD4+ or CD8+ T cells sorted from blood, taken in a trial of the OX40 agonist ivuxolimab. These receptors were obtained from an adult with an advanced solid tumor such as melanoma, head and neck, liver or kidney cancer. Both conserved end residues are part of each CDR3. A D gene is named only where the DNA matches it firmly. The listing skips clone size in some rows; elsewhere it reads once, few, many or a size class.

v_call	j_call	clone_size	d_call	cdr3_aa	cdr3_nt
TRBV4-2	TRBJ2-2	.	.	CASSQETTGRAGELFF	TGTGCCAGCAGCCAAGAAACGACAGGTCGGGCCGGGGAGCTGTTTTTT
TRBV18	TRBJ2-1	few	TRBD2	CASSPPSSGGAKEQFF	TGTGCCAGCTCACCACCGTCTAGCGGGGGGGCTAAGGAGCAGTTCTTC
TRBV6-5	TRBJ2-1	.	.	CASSYARTSYNEQFF	TGTGCCAGCAGTTACGCGCGGACCTCCTACAATGAGCAGTTCTTC
TRBV18	TRBJ1-5	.	.	CASSPSTGMQPQHF	TGTGCCAGCTCACCTTCGACAGGAATGCAGCCCCAGCATTTT
TRBV7-8	TRBJ2-1	.	TRBD1	CASSQRQGASYNEQFF	TGTGCCAGCAGCCAGAGACAGGGGGCCTCCTACAATGAGCAGTTCTTC
TRBV7-9	TRBJ2-3	few	TRBD2	CASRPTSGGVTDTQYF	TGTGCCAGCAGACCAACTAGCGGGGGGGTGACAGATACGCAGTATTTT
TRBV5-1	TRBJ2-7	.	TRBD2	CASSLVGGRADEQYF	TGCGCCAGCAGCTTGGTTGGCGGGAGGGCCGACGAGCAGTACTTC
TRBV7-2	TRBJ1-1	.	.	CASSHLNRRLTEAFF	TGTGCCAGCAGTCACCTAAACAGGAGGCTAACTGAAGCTTTCTTT
TRBV4-1	TRBJ2-5	few	TRBD2	CASSHPGLAGGPGQETQYF	TGCGCCAGCAGCCACCCAGGACTAGCGGGGGGGCCAGGACAAGAGACCCAGTACTTC
TRBV18	TRBJ1-5	few	.	CASSPYGQPQHF	TGTGCCAGCTCACCTTATGGACAGCCCCAGCATTTT
TRBV5-1	TRBJ2-7	.	TRBD1	CASSQSPVTGVGEQYF	TGCGCCAGCAGCCAAAGCCCGGTGACAGGGGTTGGCGAGCAGTACTTC
TRBV5-1	TRBJ1-6	few	.	CASSLAGSQGGSPLHF	TGCGCCAGCAGCTTGGCCGGTTCGCAGGGAGGCTCACCCCTCCACTTT
TRBV11-3	TRBJ1-1	.	.	CASSTGQSQNTEAFF	TGTGCCAGCAGCACCGGACAGAGCCAAAACACTGAAGCTTTCTTT
TRBV4-1	TRBJ2-6	.	TRBD2	CASGRGGSSGANVLTF	TGCGCCAGCGGCCGGGGGGGGAGTTCTGGGGCCAACGTCCTGACTTTC
TRBV19	TRBJ1-5	.	TRBD1	CASSIAGDRGDQPQHF	TGTGCCAGTAGTATAGCCGGGGACAGGGGAGATCAGCCCCAGCATTTT
TRBV19	TRBJ1-5	.	.	CASKIREQANQPQHF	TGTGCCAGTAAAATACGGGAGCAGGCTAATCAGCCCCAGCATTTT
TRBV18	TRBJ2-7	.	TRBD2	CASSPPGLAGTGSYEQYF	TGTGCCAGCTCACCCCCGGGACTAGCGGGAACGGGCTCCTACGAGCAGTACTTC
TRBV19	TRBJ2-7	.	TRBD1	CASSKRPGTGDYYEQYF	TGTGCCAGTAGTAAACGCCCGGGGACAGGGGACTACTACGAGCAGTACTTC
TRBV9	TRBJ2-2	.	.	CASSAHLGQGGTGELFF	TGTGCCAGCAGCGCTCACCTAGGGCAGGGTGGTACCGGGGAGCTGTTTTTT
TRBV9	TRBJ2-5	.	TRBD1	CASSVGVGRTGGQETQYF	TGTGCCAGCAGCGTAGGAGTCGGCCGGACAGGGGGCCAAGAGACCCAGTACTTC
TRBV4-1	TRBJ1-4	.	.	CASSQGGEKLFF	TGCGCCAGCAGCCAAGGGGGTGAAAAACTGTTTTTT
TRBV19	TRBJ2-7	.	TRBD1	CASSPGQGRTYEQYF	TGTGCCAGTAGCCCTGGACAGGGTAGGACCTACGAGCAGTACTTC